Listed here are 15 T cell receptor beta chains from one sample, sequenced in a study of tumor-infiltrating lymphocytes in primary liver carcinoma. The study extracted blood RNA from unsorted whole blood and also extracted germline DNA. Starting from 400 to 500 ng of total RNA, TCR beta cDNA was produced with a primer in the constant region. Amplification in three nested multiplex PCR rounds with slightly modified ARM-PCR gave rise to TCR beta libraries. Forward primers for TRBV1-TRBV30 and a C-beta reverse primer served the first two PCR rounds, at about 9 cycles each. In TCRdb, the multiplex PCR reads were re-called with MiXCR into one record per CDR3 protein. The sample includes about 300,000 distinct CDR3 sequences, about 62% of them seen just once. Sequencing was done on a sample of peripheral blood. The receptors were gathered from a man between 40 and 49 years old with primary liver carcinoma and hepatitis B virus infection.

This clonotype has at least ten counts. The V call is TRBV10-3, the J call TRBJ2-3; TRBD1 aligns across 7 bases. V lost 6 bases, J lost 0 bases, and 3 bases stayed unmatched. Germline assignment: CDR1 ENHRY and CDR2 SYGVKD. The CDR3 runs 14 residues. The CDR3 nucleotides are TGTGCCATCAGGAGGGGACAGAGCACAGATACGCAGTATTTT. This translates into CAIRRGQSTDTQYF.

This chain uses TRBV15 with TRBJ2-7, with 7 bases lining up with TRBD2. Germline V gives CDR1 LNHNV, CDR2 YYDKDF (reference sequence). CDR3 length equals 14 residues. V was pared by 9 bases and J by 6 bases, with 14 bases of the junction left unmatched. CDR3 coding DNA: TGTGCCACTAACAGAGACAAACTAGCGTGCGAGCAGTACTTC. This sequence encodes CATNRDKLACEQYF.

A remark on this clonotype: A much larger clone sits a single nucleotide away, making a read error possible. V gene TRBV29-1 combines with J gene TRBJ1-2; no clear D. The ends were cut back, 4 bases at V and 8 bases at J, with 11 bases in the middle. This CDR3 spans 11 amino acids. Germline V gene data show CDR1 as SQVTM and CDR2 as ANQGSEA. In DNA form, the CDR3 reads TGCAGCGTTGGGGCGGTGCACGGCTACACCTTC. Translated: CSVGAVHGYTF.

A remark on this clonotype: This may stem from a read error, because a much larger clone lies one nucleotide away. The chain links TRBV6-2 or TRBV6-3 to TRBJ2-7, with D perhaps TRBD1 or TRBD2 (5 bases each). V was clipped by 3 bases and J by 2 bases, with 14 bases between them. Germline V lookup: CDR1 MNHEY, CDR2 SVGEGT. This CDR3 is 15 amino acids long. Here the CDR3 DNA reads TGTGCCAGCAGTTATCTAGGGCGAGGGGCCTACGAGCAGTACTTC. It encodes CASSYLGRGAYEQYF.

Details on this clonotype: This clone may be a read error of a much larger clone one base away. This rearrangement joins TRBV6-2 or TRBV6-3 to TRBJ2-2; 8 nucleotides line up with TRBD2. The CDR3 is 15 residues long. Germline assignment: CDR1 MNHEY and CDR2 SVGEGT. The CDR3 is CVSSRSAGEAGELFF. CDR3 DNA sequence: TGTGTCAGCAGTCGATCAGCGGGAGAAGCCGGGGAGCTGTTTTTT.

The sample holds many counts of this clonotype. V is TRBV6-1 and J is TRBJ2-2; the D gene is possibly TRBD2 (5 bases). The length of the CDR3 is 16 residues. Germline CDR1 MNHNS, CDR2 SASEGT. Trimming stripped 2 bases from V and 5 bases from J, with 15 bases between. The CDR3 DNA reads as TGTGCCAGCAGTGAATCCAGCGGCGGCGAGACCGGGGAGCTGTTTTTT. It is translated as CASSESSGGETGELFF.

The genes are TRBV6-5 and TRBJ1-1, with TRBD1 identical over 7 bases. CDR1 is MNHEY and CDR2 is SVGAGI in the germline V gene. Trimming removed 7 bases from V and 1 base from J; junction bases left unmatched: 6. This CDR3 has 14 residues. CDR3 bases: TGTGCCAGCATTAAGGCAGGGGGGAACACTGAAGCTTTCTTT. This encodes CASIKAGGNTEAFF.

Concerning this clonotype itself: A much larger clone is a single base away; this may be a read error. This chain joins TRBV29-1 and TRBJ1-5; D not resolved. The V gene's germline CDR1 is SQVTM and CDR2 ANQGSEA. The length of the CDR3 is 13 residues. CDR3 residues: CSVGGSSDQPQHF. The CDR3 nucleotides are TGCAGCGTTGGAGGCAGTAGCGATCAGCCCCAGCATTTT.

This chain joins TRBV5-4 and TRBJ2-2, with TRBD2 matching over 10 bases. Germline CDR1 and CDR2: SGHNT and YYREEE (reference sequence). Germline trimming cut 5 bases from V and 3 bases from J; bases unmatched to any gene: 4. The CDR3 has 15 residues. The CDR3 DNA follows: TGTGCCAGCAGGAACGGACTAGCGGACACCGGGGAGCTGTTTTTT. Translated: CASRNGLADTGELFF.

With respect to this clonotype: The germline gene is not matched at one end of the junction; a read error may be the cause. The V call is TRBV29-1, the J call TRBJ2-1; D is uncertain. This CDR3 comprises 11 residues. CDR1 is SQVTM and CDR2 is ANQGSEA in the germline V gene. Here the CDR3 DNA reads TGCAGCGTTGAAGGATCCGGTGAGCGGTTCTTC. Protein sequence: CSVEGSGERFF.

This clonotype showed up just once. Since a much larger clone is just one base distant, this may be a read error. The chain uses TRBV12-3 or TRBV12-4 and TRBJ2-5, with D perhaps TRBD2 (7 bases). This CDR3 has 14 amino acids. The CDR3 DNA sequence: TGTGACAGCAGCTTCGGGGGGCCAAGAGAGACCCAGTACTTC. Translation gives CDSSFGGPRETQYF.

In regard to this clonotype: The CDR3 carries no conserved terminal phenylalanine or tryptophan, so it likely arises from a read error. This sequence joins TRBV19 and TRBJ1-1; D is possibly TRBD1 (5 bases). Germline assignment: CDR1 LNHDA and CDR2 SQIVND (reference sequence). V lost 6 bases, J lost 8 bases, and 13 bases lay in between. The CDR3 length is 12 residues. This chain's CDR3 is CASRFRDGEAFY. The CDR3 bases are TGTGCCAGTAGGTTCAGGGATGGGGAAGCTTTCTAT.

The chain combines TRBV11-1 with TRBJ2-1; unclear D gene. The germline V and J ends were trimmed by 10 bases and 9 bases, with 16 bases remaining between them. CDR1 is SGHAT, CDR2 FQDESV, per germline (reference sequence). The CDR3 is 12 residues long. The CDR3 reads CANTQPLSEQFF. CDR3 in DNA: TGTGCCAACACCCAACCGTTGAGTGAGCAGTTCTTC.

The chain is built from TRBV7-8 and TRBJ1-1, with D perhaps matching TRBD1 (5 bases). Germline CDR1 and CDR2: SGHVS and FQNEAQ. Trimming took 9 bases from V and 5 from J, leaving 16 bases between them. The CDR3 spans 13 residues. The CDR3 spells CASSQTGGTEAFF. CDR3 coding DNA: TGTGCCAGTAGCCAAACCGGGGGAACTGAAGCTTTCTTT.

This clonotype was recorded a few times. CDR3 nucleotides: TGCGCCAGCAGTATACAGGGACCGAACACTGAAGCTTTCTTT. Translated, it gives CASSIQGPNTEAFF. The V gene is TRBV5-1, the J gene TRBJ1-1; a possible D gene is TRBD1 (6 bases). The germline V gene has CDR1 SGHRS and CDR2 YFSETQ. The V end was cut by 5 bases, the J end by 1 base, with 12 bases between. The CDR3 is 14 residues long.